This T cell receptor beta chain was sequenced during a study of T cells after posttransplantation cyclophosphamide. Study results and caveats: Skin or GI-infiltrating T cells shared few TRB sequences with blood. Later post-transplant blood repertoires were often dominated by donor CD8+ memory clones. After PTCy, TRB diversity resembled that of CNI/methotrexate controls.

Assay used: immunoSEQ multiplex PCR; TCRdb lists only in-frame clones, some missing. The sample yields under 40,000 clones, without any singletons. This clone has at least ten counts. The antigen is undetermined. Germline V gene sequence: CDR1 SGDLS, CDR2 YYNGEE. There are 15 residues in the CDR3. V was cut by 4 bases and J by 8 bases, with 19 bases left in between. The J gene is TRBJ1-3, the V gene TRBV9; D call uncertain. The sequenced material came from PBMCs. The clonotype was recovered from a woman aged 45-59 years in good health and a related stem cell transplant donor. CDR3 sequence (DNA): TGTGCCAGCAGCCTAAGAAGAGGGTCGTCAGACACCATATATTTT. This gives the protein CASSLRRGSSDTIYF.